The text below deals with one TCR beta chain. Its antigen is currently unknown. This entry belongs to a study of blood T cells in healthy people across ages. Points from the study as a whole: Naive CD4+ cell counts and diversity both ran higher in long-lived than in aged donors. The donors' CMV status was not determined, possibly confounding changes in expanded clonotypes.

Next came a second PCR, run for about 6 to 11 cycles, which used a sample-barcoded 5' primer along with a J-beta primer mix. TCRdb re-analysed the 5' RACE reads in MiXCR, keeping a single row per CDR3 protein. The sample has 1.5 million to 2 million distinct CDR3 sequences, just under 50% seen once; the top ten hold over 2%. This receptor was identified in a woman between 35 and 50 years old in good health. The specimen sequenced was blood.

The DNA for the CDR3 is TGCAGCGTTGGAGGCCAAGCCGGACTAGCGGGAGACTTGGCCTTCTACAATGAGCAGTTCTTC. Translating gives CSVGGQAGLAGDLAFYNEQFF. This chain links TRBV29-1 with TRBJ2-1; 13 bases line up with TRBD2. The CDR3 contains 21 residues. V dropped 4 bases and J dropped 3; count of bases not matched to a gene: 21. Per germline, CDR1 SQVTM and CDR2 ANQGSEA.